This T cell receptor beta chain was sequenced for a study of blood T cell repertoires in COVID-19. Study details: Sample material is recorded as cDNA or gDNA derived from T cells, B-cell-depleted T cells, or PBMCs.

Study processing details: It was from reference gene primer amplification that nucleated cell counts were estimated. The table came from immunoSEQ multiplex PCR; TCRdb's copy has only in-frame clones and leaves some out. V and J calls and clone size follow that table, whereas D and trimming were derived from the DNA. The profile shows over 150,000 clones, approximately 84% of them singletons. CDR3 length equals 16 residues. V lost 5 bases, J lost 2 bases, and 14 bases lay in between. CDR1 and CDR2 from the germline V gene are SGHNT and YYREEE (reference sequence). The receptor was isolated from a human donor in a cohort sampled during active COVID-19. The chain joins TRBV5-4 to TRBJ2-6, with a possible D match to TRBD2 (5 bases). The sequencing sample was made of peripheral blood. The CDR3 DNA reads TGTGCCAGCAGTTTTCCCTCCGGGACTGGGGCCAACGTCCTGACTTTC. Residues: CASSFPSGTGANVLTF.